This T cell receptor beta chain was obtained from a study of OX40 agonist ivuxolimab in advanced cancers. In the study overall: Dose-escalation cases comprised hepatocellular carcinoma, melanoma, renal cell or head and neck cancer.

The table came from immunoSEQ multiplex PCR; TCRdb's copy has only in-frame clones and leaves some out. The top ten clones hold roughly 0.7% of a sample with about 83,000 clones, roughly 88% of them seen once. Trimming stripped 2 bases from V and 1 base from J, with 8 bases between. The length of the CDR3 is 14 residues. Germline CDR1 SGHTA, CDR2 FQGNSA. The genes are TRBV7-2 and TRBJ1-2; D is unresolved. The material was CD4+ or CD8+ T cells sorted from blood, obtained in a trial of the OX40 agonist ivuxolimab. This sequence was found in an adult with an advanced solid tumor such as melanoma, head and neck, liver or kidney cancer. CDR3 sequence (DNA): TGTGCCAGCAGCTTAATCGGGCATAACTATGGCTACACCTTC. Translation: CASSLIGHNYGYTF.